Shown below are 29 T cell receptor beta chains from a single sample sequenced in a study of a mutant IDH1 vaccine in newly diagnosed glioma. The table came from immunoSEQ multiplex PCR; TCRdb's copy has only in-frame clones and leaves some out. In the table there are fewer than 100,000 clones, 91% of which are singletons. Stated time point: week 5, during vaccination. With topical imiquimod, each dose of the vaccine consisted of 300 ug of mutant IDH1 20-mer peptide. Their antigen targets remain unknown. Sequencing was performed on PBMCs, taken from a glioma patient whose treatment included an IDH1 peptide vaccine. The origin of the receptors is a woman in her 50s with glioma.

This clone showed up just once. The chain carries TRBV30 and TRBJ1-4, with no clear D. The CDR3 is made up of 10 amino acids. The ends were cut back, 5 bases at V and 4 bases at J, with 2 bases in the middle. Germline CDR1 reads GTSNPN; CDR2 reads SVGIG (reference sequence). The CDR3 reads CAWGNEKLFF. The CDR3 nucleotides are TGTGCCTGGGGTAATGAAAAACTGTTTTTT.

The chain recombines TRBV12-5 with TRBJ2-5; D is unclear. The J call is in doubt because the DNA end fits TRBJ2-7 better. Germline V lookup: CDR1 LGHNT, CDR2 FRNRAP. This CDR3 region has 13 residues. DNA of the CDR3: TGTGCTAGTGGTTTGAGGGCAGCCTACGAGCAGTACTTC. As protein: CASGLRAAYEQYF.

V gene TRBV7-9 combines with J gene TRBJ1-1; D remains unclear. Deletions cut 2 bases from V and 1 base from J, with 8 bases between. This CDR3 is 14 amino acids long. Germline V gene data show CDR1 as SEHNR and CDR2 as FQNEAQ (reference sequence). The CDR3 DNA is TGTGCCAGCAGCTTATCTGCCTCGAACACTGAAGCTTTCTTT. This translates into CASSLSASNTEAFF.

The chain joins TRBV21-1 to TRBJ1-1; the D call of TRBD1 is as the table states it, not checked on the DNA. TRBV21-1 is a documented pseudogene. CDR3 length: 20 residues. The CDR3 DNA follows: TGTGCCAGCAGCAAAGCCCTATCGAGGACAGGGAGAGTAGCGGACACTGAAGCTTTCTTT. Protein product: CASSKALSRTGRVADTEAFF.

The genes are TRBV14 and TRBJ1-1; the match to TRBD1 covers 8 bases. Germline-derived CDR1 and CDR2 are SGHDN and FVKESK. CDR3 length equals 13 residues. V was clipped by 7 bases and J by 6 bases; unmatched bases: 7. CDR3 sequence: CASKSQGASEAFF. The DNA for the CDR3 is TGTGCCAGCAAGAGTCAGGGGGCATCTGAAGCTTTCTTT. The whole variable domain, remainder taken from reference TRBV14 and TRBJ1-1, is EAGVTQFPSHSVIEKGQTVTLRCDPISGHDNLYWYRRVMGKEIKFLLHFVKESKQDESGMPNNRFLAERTGGTYSTLKVQPAELEDSGVYFCASKSQGASEAFFGQGTRLTVV.

A few counts support this clone. The rearrangement joins TRBV27 to TRBJ1-2; no reliable D call. Germline V lookup: CDR1 MNHEY, CDR2 SMNVEV (reference sequence). V was cut by 6 bases and J by 4 bases, with 24 bases left in between. This CDR3 comprises 17 residues. The CDR3 DNA reads TGTGCCAGCAGCCAAACCCCGCGGACTCCGTTCACCTATGGCTACACCTTC. It specifies CASSQTPRTPFTYGYTF.

The rearrangement joins TRBV29-1 to TRBJ2-7; D is unresolved. CDR3 length: 14 amino acids. The V end lost 4 bases, the J end lost 4 bases, and 17 bases lay between the germline ends. Per the germline V gene, CDR1 is SQVTM and CDR2 is ANQGSEA. CDR3 in DNA: TGCAGCGTTGTAGAACCCCGTCCTCCGTACGAGCAGTACTTC. It encodes CSVVEPRPPYEQYF.

The chain carries TRBV7-3 and TRBJ1-1; D not certain. This CDR3 region has 16 residues. Germline CDR1 SGHTA, CDR2 FQGTGA. The V and J ends lost 2 bases and 1 base respectively, with 14 bases between them. The DNA for the CDR3 is TGTGCCAGCAGCTTACCAGTGAGAGGGCAGAACACTGAAGCTTTCTTT. This encodes CASSLPVRGQNTEAFF.

This clone has a handful of counts. The chain has TRBV27 and TRBJ1-5; D is unclear. Germline assignment: CDR1 MNHEY and CDR2 SMNVEV (reference sequence). The CDR3 sequence is 14 residues long. V shed 5 bases and J shed 5 bases, with 13 bases lying between them. The CDR3 protein is CASSPLGWDQPQHF. CDR3 bases: TGTGCCAGCAGTCCCTTAGGGTGGGATCAGCCCCAGCATTTT.

This chain uses TRBV27 with TRBJ2-1; TRBD2 matches 8 bases. CDR1 and CDR2 from the germline V gene are MNHEY and SMNVEV (reference sequence). The CDR3 totals 13 residues. V dropped 8 bases and J dropped 5; count of bases not matched to a gene: 5. This CDR3 is CASGLLADNEQFF. DNA of the CDR3: TGTGCCAGCGGATTACTAGCGGACAATGAGCAGTTCTTC.

Remarks on this clone: The junction differs from germline at one of its ends, possibly a read error. The chain combines TRBV7-9 with TRBJ2-1; the D is unclear. The CDR3 sequence is 11 residues long. Germline V gene data show CDR1 as SEHNR and CDR2 as FQNEAQ (reference sequence). CDR3 nucleotide sequence: TGTGCCAGCAGCTTCTACAGTGAGCAGTTCTTC. Translation gives CASSFYSEQFF.

This clone was seen once. J is TRBJ2-1 and V is TRBV29-1, with TRBD1 as a possible D gene (5 bases). The V and J ends lost 6 bases and 1 base respectively, with 13 bases between them. The CDR3 extends over 14 amino acids. CDR1 SQVTM and CDR2 ANQGSEA come from the germline V gene. CDR3 nucleotide sequence: TGCAGCGTGGAACAGGCGGCTTCCTACAATGAGCAGTTCTTC. It is translated as CSVEQAASYNEQFF.

The V and J genes are TRBV28 and TRBJ1-5, with TRBD1 identical over 7 bases. V was pared by 0 bases and J by 0 bases, with 5 bases of the junction left unmatched. Germline V gene sequence: CDR1 MDHEN, CDR2 SYDVKM. The CDR3 runs 17 residues. This CDR3 reads CASSLWDRFYSNQPQHF. Here the CDR3 DNA reads TGTGCCAGCAGTTTATGGGACAGGTTTTATAGCAATCAGCCCCAGCATTTT.

The chain has TRBV2 and TRBJ2-7, with 8 positions matching TRBD1. Losses at the gene ends were 6 bases for V and 5 bases for J; bases not matched to a gene: 15. Looked up from germline, CDR1 is SNHLY and CDR2 is FYNNEI. The CDR3 spans 16 residues. DNA for the CDR3: TGTGCCAGCAGAATCCCAGAGGGCAGGGGGCTCGACGAGCAGTACTTC. Encoded protein: CASRIPEGRGLDEQYF.

Concerning this clone: The junction departs from germline at one end; a sequencing error may be responsible. The V call is TRBV5-5, the J call TRBJ2-4; 7 nucleotides align to TRBD2. In germline, CDR1 is SGHKS, CDR2 YYEKEE (reference sequence). The CDR3 is made up of 14 amino acids. The CDR3 bases are TGTGCCAGCAGCTTCGGACTAGTGGGGAGTGGTTGGGACTTC. This gives the protein CASSFGLVGSGWDF.

The gene calls are TRBV7-6 and TRBJ1-4, with TRBD1 as a possible D gene (6 bases). The germline CDR1 and CDR2 sequences are SGHVS and FNYEAQ. Trimming removed 6 bases at V and 5 bases at J, with 10 bases between. The CDR3 is 13 amino acids. The CDR3 nucleotides are TGTGCCAGCAGTCAAGGGGGAAATGAAAAACTGTTTTTT. Protein: CASSQGGNEKLFF.

The CDR3 region has the DNA TGTGCCAGCAGTTACGGGAGACCCTCAGAGACCCAGTACTTC. Translating gives CASSYGRPSETQYF. The V call is TRBV28, the J call TRBJ2-5; D perhaps matches TRBD2 (6 bases). The CDR3 length is 14 residues. The germline V gene has CDR1 MDHEN and CDR2 SYDVKM. V was pared by 4 bases and J by 4 bases, with 13 bases between.

The chain carries TRBV18 and TRBJ2-5; 10 nucleotides agree with TRBD2. The DNA matches TRBJ2-7 better at its end, which makes the J call doubtful. Germline CDR1 KGHSH, CDR2 LQKENI. This CDR3 is 14 amino acids long. The CDR3 here is CASSQMTSGYEQYF. The DNA for the CDR3 is TGTGCCAGCTCACAAATGACTAGCGGGTACGAGCAGTACTTC.

This chain joins TRBV5-8 and TRBJ1-5, with no clear D. The CDR3 runs to 13 residues. Germline V gene lookup returns CDR1 SGHTS and CDR2 YDEGEE. V was shortened by 3 bases and J by 9 bases, with 13 bases between the two germline ends. The CDR3 protein is CASSSIGSGPQHF. The CDR3 DNA reads as TGTGCCAGCAGCTCTATAGGGTCGGGGCCCCAGCATTTT.

The genes are TRBV19 and TRBJ2-1; 9 nucleotides agree with TRBD1. Germline V gene sequence: CDR1 LNHDA, CDR2 SQIVND (reference sequence). The CDR3 spans 15 residues. After removal of 1 base from V and 5 bases from J, the junction contained 3 bases not matched to a gene. The CDR3 sequence is CASSIAGTGNNEQFF. The DNA for the CDR3 is TGTGCCAGTAGTATAGCCGGGACAGGGAACAATGAGCAGTTCTTC.

J is TRBJ2-7 and V is TRBV5-4; 14 bases fit TRBD2. The J segment lost 5 bases and the V segment lost 3 bases, leaving 4 bases of the junction unmatched. This CDR3 is 15 amino acids long. From germline, CDR1 is SGHNT and CDR2 YYREEE (reference sequence). CDR3 loop: CASSWGTSGSNEQYF. The DNA for the CDR3 is TGTGCCAGCAGCTGGGGGACTAGCGGGAGCAACGAGCAGTACTTC.

The J gene is TRBJ2-2, the V gene TRBV12-5; TRBD2 matches 9 bases. The CDR3 runs to 15 residues. From germline, CDR1 is LGHNT and CDR2 FRNRAP. Trimming removed 6 bases from V and 4 bases from J; junction bases left unmatched: 6. The CDR3 loop reads CASGALAGTTGELFF. In DNA form, the CDR3 reads TGTGCTAGTGGGGCTCTAGCGGGAACCACCGGGGAGCTGTTTTTT.

The chain is built from TRBV5-1 and TRBJ2-2; no definite D call. Looked up from germline, CDR1 is SGHRS and CDR2 is YFSETQ. Trimming took off 4 bases at V and 5 bases at J, with 12 bases between the two ends. This CDR3 is built from 14 residues. CDR3 nucleotide sequence: TGCGCCAGCAGCCTACAGCCGGTGACCGGGGAGCTGTTTTTT. Translating it yields CASSLQPVTGELFF.

The J gene is TRBJ2-3, the V gene TRBV27, with D unresolved. Between the trimmed V and J ends, which lost 3 bases and 4 bases, there was a span of 8 bases. Germline CDR1 is MNHEY and CDR2 is SMNVEV (reference sequence). This CDR3 is built from 13 residues. The CDR3 here is CASSFPSADTQYF. The CDR3 DNA reads TGTGCCAGCAGTTTCCCCTCGGCAGATACGCAGTATTTT.

The chain links TRBV7-9 to TRBJ2-1; tentatively, D is TRBD1 or TRBD2 (5 bases each). The CDR3 covers 15 residues. V was clipped by 0 bases and J by 6 bases, with 12 bases between them. The V gene's germline CDR1 is SEHNR and CDR2 FQNEAQ (reference sequence). CDR3 nucleotide sequence: TGTGCCAGCAGCTTAGCGGGACCAAGATCCAATGAGCAGTTCTTC. It encodes CASSLAGPRSNEQFF.

This chain links TRBV9 with TRBJ2-1; TRBD2 aligns across 7 bases. CDR3 length: 15 amino acids. CDR1 is SGDLS, CDR2 YYNGEE, per germline. The V and J ends lost 0 bases and 8 bases, in that order; junction bases with no gene match: 8. CDR3 sequence (DNA): TGTGCCAGCAGCGTAGTGCCGGGAGGATTCGATGAGCAGTTCTTC. Encoded protein: CASSVVPGGFDEQFF.

The chain combines TRBV6-6 with TRBJ1-6; no clear D gene. Trimming shortened V by 4 bases and J by 10 bases, and 5 bases separated the two germline ends. The CDR3 runs to 11 residues. Germline V gene data show CDR1 as MNHNY and CDR2 as SVGAGI (reference sequence). The CDR3 region has the DNA TGTGCCAGCAGTTCGCGGTCACCCCTCCACTTT. The encoded protein is CASSSRSPLHF.

The genes are TRBV28 and TRBJ2-7; D is perhaps TRBD2 (5 bases). CDR3 length: 16 residues. Germline V CDR1 and CDR2: MDHEN, SYDVKM. With 8 bases removed from V and 5 bases from J, the gap between germline ends came to 25 bases. DNA of the CDR3: TGTGCCAGCGGCTTCCACTTAGCGCTTGCGACACACGAGCAGTACTTC. The encoded protein is CASGFHLALATHEQYF.

J is TRBJ2-1 and V is TRBV19, with unresolved D. Germline CDR1 LNHDA, CDR2 SQIVND (reference sequence). V dropped 0 bases and J dropped 5 bases, with 17 bases sitting between them. This CDR3 has 17 amino acids. CDR3 nucleotides: TGTGCCAGTAGTATAGATCCCGCCAGATGGTCGGACAATGAGCAGTTCTTC. This codes for CASSIDPARWSDNEQFF.